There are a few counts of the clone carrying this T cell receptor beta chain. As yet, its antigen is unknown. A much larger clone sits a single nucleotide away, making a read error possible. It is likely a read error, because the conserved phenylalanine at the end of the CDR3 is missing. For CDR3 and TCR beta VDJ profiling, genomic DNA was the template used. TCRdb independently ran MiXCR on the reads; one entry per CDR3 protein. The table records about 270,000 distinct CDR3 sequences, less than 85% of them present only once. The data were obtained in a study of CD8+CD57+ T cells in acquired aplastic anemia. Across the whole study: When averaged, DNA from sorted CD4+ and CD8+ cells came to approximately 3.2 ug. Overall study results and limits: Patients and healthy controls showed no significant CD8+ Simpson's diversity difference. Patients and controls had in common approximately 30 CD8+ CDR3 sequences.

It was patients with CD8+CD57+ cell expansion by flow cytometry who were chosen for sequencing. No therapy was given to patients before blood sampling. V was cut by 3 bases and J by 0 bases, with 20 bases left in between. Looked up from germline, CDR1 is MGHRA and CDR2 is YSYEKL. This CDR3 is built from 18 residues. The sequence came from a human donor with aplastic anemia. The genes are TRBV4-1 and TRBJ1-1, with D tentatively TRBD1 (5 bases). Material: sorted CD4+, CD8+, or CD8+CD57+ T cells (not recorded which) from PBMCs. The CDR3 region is CASSQSSSLGRMNTEAFL. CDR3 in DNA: TGCGCCAGCAGCCAGTCCTCATCTCTGGGGCGGATGAACACTGAAGCTTTCCTT.